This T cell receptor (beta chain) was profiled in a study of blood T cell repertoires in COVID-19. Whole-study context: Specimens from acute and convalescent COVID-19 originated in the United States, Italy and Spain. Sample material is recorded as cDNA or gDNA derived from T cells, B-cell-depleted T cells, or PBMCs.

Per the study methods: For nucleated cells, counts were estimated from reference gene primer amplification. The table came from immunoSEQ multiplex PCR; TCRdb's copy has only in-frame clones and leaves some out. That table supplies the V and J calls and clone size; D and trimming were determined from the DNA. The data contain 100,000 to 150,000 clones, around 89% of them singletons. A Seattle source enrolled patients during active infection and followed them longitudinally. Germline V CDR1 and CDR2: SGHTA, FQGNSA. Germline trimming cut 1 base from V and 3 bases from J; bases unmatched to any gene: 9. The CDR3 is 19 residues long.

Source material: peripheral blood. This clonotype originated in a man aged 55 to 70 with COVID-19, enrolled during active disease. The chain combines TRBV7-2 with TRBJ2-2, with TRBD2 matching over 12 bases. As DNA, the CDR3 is TGTGCCAGCAGCTTAGTTGTGGGACTAGCGGGCCTCCACACCGGGGAGCTGTTTTTT. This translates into CASSLVVGLAGLHTGELFF.